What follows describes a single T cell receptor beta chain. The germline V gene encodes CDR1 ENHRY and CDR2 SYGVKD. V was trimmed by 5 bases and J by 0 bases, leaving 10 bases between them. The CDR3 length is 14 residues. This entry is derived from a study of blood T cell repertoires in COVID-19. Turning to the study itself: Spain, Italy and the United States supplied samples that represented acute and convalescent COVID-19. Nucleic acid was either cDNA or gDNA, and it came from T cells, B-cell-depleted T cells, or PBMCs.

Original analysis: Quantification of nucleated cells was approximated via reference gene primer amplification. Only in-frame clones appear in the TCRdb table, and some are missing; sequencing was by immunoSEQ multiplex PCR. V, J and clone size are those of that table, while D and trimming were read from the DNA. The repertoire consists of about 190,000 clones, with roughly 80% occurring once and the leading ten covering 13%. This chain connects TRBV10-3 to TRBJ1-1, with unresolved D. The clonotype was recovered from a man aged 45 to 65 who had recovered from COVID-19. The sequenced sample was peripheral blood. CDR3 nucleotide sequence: TGTGCCATCAGTCCAGTCACAATGAACACTGAAGCTTTCTTT. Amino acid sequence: CAISPVTMNTEAFF.